This T cell receptor (beta chain) was sequenced for a study of persistence of HIV-infected CD4 T cells. A note on this clone: Its target is unknown.

The libraries were made with immunoSEQ version 4 in survey mode. Using immunoSEQ multiplex PCR, the repertoire was profiled, and TCRdb retains in-frame clones only, with some absent. The table records more than 35,000 clones, approximately 93% of them present only once. The CDR3 totals 13 residues. Germline values: CDR1 SGHNT, CDR2 YYREEE (reference sequence). V was pared by 2 bases and J by 5 bases, with 10 bases between. Nonspecific anti-CD3/anti-CD28 bead stimulation represents the broad CD4+ T cell repertoire. Sorting selected CD4+ T cells upregulating both CD40 ligand and CD69. The sequence came from an adult man with HIV who was CMV-seropositive. The sample in question was CD4+ T cells sorted from PBMCs after approximately 20-hour stimulation, obtained from a patient who received antiretroviral therapy. The chain uses TRBV5-4 and TRBJ1-2; D gene ambiguous. CDR3 region: CASSLDIRYGYTF. CDR3 sequence (DNA): TGTGCCAGCAGCTTAGATATCAGATATGGCTACACCTTC.